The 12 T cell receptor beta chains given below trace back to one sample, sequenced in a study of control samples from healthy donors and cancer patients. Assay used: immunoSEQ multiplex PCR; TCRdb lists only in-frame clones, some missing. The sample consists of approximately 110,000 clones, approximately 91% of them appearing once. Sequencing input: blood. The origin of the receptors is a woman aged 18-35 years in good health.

The CDR3 loop is CASSPYPVNTEAFF. DNA for the CDR3: TGTGCCAGCTCACCGTACCCAGTGAACACTGAAGCTTTCTTT. The chain employs TRBV18 and TRBJ1-1; D is ambiguous. Germline V gene data show CDR1 as KGHSH and CDR2 as LQKENI. This CDR3 is 14 amino acids long. The germline V and J ends were trimmed by 3 bases and 0 bases, with 8 bases remaining between them.

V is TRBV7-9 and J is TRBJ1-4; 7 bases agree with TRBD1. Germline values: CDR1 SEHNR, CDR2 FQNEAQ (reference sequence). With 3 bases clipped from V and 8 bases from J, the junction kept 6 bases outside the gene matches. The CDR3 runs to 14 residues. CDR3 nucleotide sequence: TGTGCCAGCAGCTTGGGACAGTCCTACGAAAAACTGTTTTTT. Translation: CASSLGQSYEKLFF.

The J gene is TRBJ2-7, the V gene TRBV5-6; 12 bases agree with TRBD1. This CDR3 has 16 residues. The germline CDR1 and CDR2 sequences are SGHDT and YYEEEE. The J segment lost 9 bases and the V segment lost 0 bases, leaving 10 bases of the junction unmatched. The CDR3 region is CASSLGPGQGAIRQYF. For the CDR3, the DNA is TGTGCCAGCAGCTTGGGGCCGGGACAGGGGGCGATTAGGCAGTACTTC.

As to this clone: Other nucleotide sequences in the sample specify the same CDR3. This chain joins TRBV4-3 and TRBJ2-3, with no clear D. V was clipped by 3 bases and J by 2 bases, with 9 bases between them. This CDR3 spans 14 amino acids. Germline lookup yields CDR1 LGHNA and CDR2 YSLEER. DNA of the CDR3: TGCGCCAGCAGCCAGTTAGGGATCACAGATACGCAGTATTTT. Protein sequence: CASSQLGITDTQYF.

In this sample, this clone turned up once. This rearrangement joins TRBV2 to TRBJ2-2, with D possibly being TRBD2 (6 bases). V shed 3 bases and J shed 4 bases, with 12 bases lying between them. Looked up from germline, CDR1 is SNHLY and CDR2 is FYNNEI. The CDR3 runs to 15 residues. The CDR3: CASSERGGSTGELFF. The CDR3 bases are TGTGCCAGCAGTGAGCGGGGTGGGAGCACCGGGGAGCTGTTTTTT.

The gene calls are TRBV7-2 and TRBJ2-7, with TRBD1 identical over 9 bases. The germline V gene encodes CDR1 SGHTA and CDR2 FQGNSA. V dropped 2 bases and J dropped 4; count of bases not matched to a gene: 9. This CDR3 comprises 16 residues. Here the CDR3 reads CASSLSGQGNLYEQYF. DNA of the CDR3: TGTGCCAGCAGCTTATCCGGACAGGGGAATCTATACGAGCAGTACTTC.

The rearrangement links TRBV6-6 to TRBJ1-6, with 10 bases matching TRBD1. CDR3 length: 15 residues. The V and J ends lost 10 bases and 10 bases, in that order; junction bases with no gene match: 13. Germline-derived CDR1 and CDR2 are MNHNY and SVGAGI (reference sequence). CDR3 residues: CATGTGVAGASPLHF. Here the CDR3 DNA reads TGTGCCACCGGGACAGGGGTCGCGGGGGCCTCACCCCTCCACTTT.

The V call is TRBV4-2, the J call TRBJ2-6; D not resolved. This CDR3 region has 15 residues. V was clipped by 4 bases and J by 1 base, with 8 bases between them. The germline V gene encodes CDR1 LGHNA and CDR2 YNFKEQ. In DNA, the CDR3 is TGTGCCAGCAGCCGAGACGATTCTGGGGCCAACGTCCTGACTTTC. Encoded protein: CASSRDDSGANVLTF.

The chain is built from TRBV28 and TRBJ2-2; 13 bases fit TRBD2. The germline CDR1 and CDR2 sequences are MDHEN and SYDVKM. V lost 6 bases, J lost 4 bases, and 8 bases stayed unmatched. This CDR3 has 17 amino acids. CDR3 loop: CASRNELAGGFTGELFF. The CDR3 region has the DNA TGTGCCAGCAGAAATGAACTAGCGGGAGGGTTCACCGGGGAGCTGTTTTTT.

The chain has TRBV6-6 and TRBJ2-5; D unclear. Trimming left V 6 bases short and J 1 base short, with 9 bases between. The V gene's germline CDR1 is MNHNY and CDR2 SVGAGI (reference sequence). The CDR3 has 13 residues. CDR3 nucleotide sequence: TGTGCCAGCAGATACAGCCGCCAAGAGACCCAGTACTTC. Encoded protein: CASRYSRQETQYF.

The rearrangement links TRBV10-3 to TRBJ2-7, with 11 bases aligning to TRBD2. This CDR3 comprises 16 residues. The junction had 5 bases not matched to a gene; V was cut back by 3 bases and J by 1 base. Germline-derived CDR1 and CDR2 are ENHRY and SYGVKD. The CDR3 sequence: CAISESLAGGSYEQYF. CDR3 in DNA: TGTGCCATCAGTGAATCGTTAGCGGGAGGGTCCTACGAGCAGTACTTC.

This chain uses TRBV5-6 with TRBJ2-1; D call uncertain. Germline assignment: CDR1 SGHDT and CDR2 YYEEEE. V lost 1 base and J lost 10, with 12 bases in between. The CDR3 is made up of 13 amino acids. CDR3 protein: CASSLFQASEQFF. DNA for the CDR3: TGTGCCAGCAGCTTGTTTCAGGCTTCCGAGCAGTTCTTC.